The sequence of this TCR beta chain was determined in a study of cytomegalovirus exposure and HLA in healthy donors. As for the study in general: Earlier work reported 117 million unique TCR beta sequences from about 179 million T cells.

PCR employed 60 Vbeta and 13 Jbeta primers. The method was immunoSEQ multiplex PCR; TCRdb's version includes in-frame clones alone and lacks a portion of them. The sample records some 130,000 clones, nearly 80% being singletons. Trimming removed 2 bases from V and 0 bases from J; junction bases left unmatched: 5. The CDR3 runs to 16 residues. Germline CDR1 reads SGHNT; CDR2 reads YYREEE (reference sequence). The study's findings and limits: Indistinguishable V segments, including TRBV6-2 and TRBV6-3, were excluded. Cytomegalovirus association was listed for about 150 TCR beta chains.

A remark on this clone: Antigen unknown.

The V gene is TRBV5-4, the J gene TRBJ2-7; 10 bases are a match to TRBD2. This clonotype originated in a man aged 25 to 40 in good health and CMV-seronegative. Sequenced material: PBMCs. The CDR3 nucleotides read TGTGCCAGCAGCTTATCTAGCGGGAGTACCTCCTACGAGCAGTACTTC. As protein: CASSLSSGSTSYEQYF.